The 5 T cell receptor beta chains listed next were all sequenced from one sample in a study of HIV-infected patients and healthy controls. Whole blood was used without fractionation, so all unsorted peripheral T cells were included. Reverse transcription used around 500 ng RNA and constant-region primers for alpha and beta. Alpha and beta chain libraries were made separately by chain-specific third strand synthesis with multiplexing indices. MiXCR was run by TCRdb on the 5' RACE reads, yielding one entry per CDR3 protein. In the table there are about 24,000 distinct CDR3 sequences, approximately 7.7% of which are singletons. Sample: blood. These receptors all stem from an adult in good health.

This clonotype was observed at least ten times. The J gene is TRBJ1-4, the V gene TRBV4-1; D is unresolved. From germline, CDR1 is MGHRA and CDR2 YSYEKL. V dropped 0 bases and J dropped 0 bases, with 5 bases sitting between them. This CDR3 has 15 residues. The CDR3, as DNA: TGCGCCAGCAGCCAAGACGACACAACTAATGAAAAACTGTTTTTT. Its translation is CASSQDDTTNEKLFF.

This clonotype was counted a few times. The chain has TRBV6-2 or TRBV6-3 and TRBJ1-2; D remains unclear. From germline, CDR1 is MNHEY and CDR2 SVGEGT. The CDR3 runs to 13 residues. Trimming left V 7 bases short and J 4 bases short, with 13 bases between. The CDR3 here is CASTPQWTYGYTF. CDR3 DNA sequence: TGTGCCAGCACCCCCCAATGGACCTATGGCTACACCTTC.

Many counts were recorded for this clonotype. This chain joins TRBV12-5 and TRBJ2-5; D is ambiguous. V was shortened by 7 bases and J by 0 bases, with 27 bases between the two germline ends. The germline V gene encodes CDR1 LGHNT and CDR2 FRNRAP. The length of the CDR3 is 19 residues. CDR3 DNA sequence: TGTGCTAGTGCCATGCGGAGTCTAGGGCACCCTTTGTACCAAGAGACCCAGTACTTC. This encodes CASAMRSLGHPLYQETQYF.

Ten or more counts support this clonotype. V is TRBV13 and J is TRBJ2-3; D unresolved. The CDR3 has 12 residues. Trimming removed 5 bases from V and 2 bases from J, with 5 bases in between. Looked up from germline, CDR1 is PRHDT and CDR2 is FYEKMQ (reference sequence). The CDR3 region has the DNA TGTGCCAGCAGCCGTCTCACAGATACGCAGTATTTT. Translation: CASSRLTDTQYF.

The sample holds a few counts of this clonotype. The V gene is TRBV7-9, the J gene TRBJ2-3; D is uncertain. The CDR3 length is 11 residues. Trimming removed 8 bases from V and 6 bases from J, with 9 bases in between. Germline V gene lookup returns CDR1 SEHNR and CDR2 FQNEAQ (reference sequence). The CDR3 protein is CASRFSDTQYF. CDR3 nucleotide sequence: TGTGCCAGCCGTTTTTCGGATACGCAGTATTTT.